These 10 T cell receptor beta chains came from one sample sequenced in a study of T cell changes during pregnancy in multiple sclerosis. Clones were read by immunoSEQ multiplex PCR, and TCRdb kept only the in-frame ones, dropping some. The data contain about 70,000 clones, roughly 92% of them singletons. The sample consisted of peripheral blood, taken in the second trimester of pregnancy. These receptors originate from a female donor in good health, enrolled as a control in a pregnancy study.

The chain employs TRBV6-5 and TRBJ2-7; 8 bases are shared with TRBD1. This CDR3 has 12 amino acids. V dropped 2 bases and J dropped 13; count of bases not matched to a gene: 7. CDR1 and CDR2 from the germline V gene are MNHEY and SVGAGI. The CDR3 spells CASSYPGQGEYF. In DNA, the CDR3 is TGTGCCAGCAGTTACCCCGGACAGGGCGAATACTTC.

The chain joins TRBV7-2 to TRBJ2-7; TRBD2 is a possible D gene (6 bases). V lost 5 bases and J lost 3, with 8 bases in between. Germline assignment: CDR1 SGHTA and CDR2 FQGNSA. The CDR3 extends over 12 amino acids. DNA of the CDR3: TGTGCCAGCAGCCTGGACTACTACGAGCAGTACTTC. It yields the protein CASSLDYYEQYF.

The chain joins TRBV5-4 to TRBJ1-6; 8 nucleotides line up with TRBD1. The CDR3 extends over 16 amino acids. Trimming at V came to 5 bases and at J to 3 bases, leaving 7 bases not matched to a gene. CDR1 is SGHNT and CDR2 is YYREEE in the germline V gene (reference sequence). CDR3 in DNA: TGTGCCAGCAGTCCTACAGGGGGACTCTATAATTCACCCCTCCACTTT. Protein product: CASSPTGGLYNSPLHF.

V gene TRBV6-6 combines with J gene TRBJ1-4, with 12 bases lining up with TRBD1. V was pared by 2 bases and J by 8 bases, with 3 bases of the junction left unmatched. This CDR3 is 15 amino acids long. Germline V gene lookup returns CDR1 MNHNY and CDR2 SVGAGI (reference sequence). The CDR3, as DNA: TGTGCCAGCAGTTACCGGGGACAGGGGGCAGAAAAACTGTTTTTT. Translation gives CASSYRGQGAEKLFF.

In its sample, this clone was seen once. This chain joins TRBV5-1 and TRBJ2-6; D remains unclear. From germline, CDR1 is SGHRS and CDR2 YFSETQ. The CDR3 consists of 16 residues. V was clipped by 4 bases and J by 0 bases, with 11 bases between them. CDR3 sequence (DNA): TGCGCCAGCAGCCCCCGACAAAACTCTGGGGCCAACGTCCTGACTTTC. Translating gives CASSPRQNSGANVLTF.

J is TRBJ2-7 and V is TRBV27, with a possible D match to TRBD1 (7 bases). V was shortened by 1 base and J by 5 bases, with 12 bases between the two germline ends. The CDR3 runs to 14 residues. Germline CDR1 reads MNHEY; CDR2 reads SMNVEV (reference sequence). Written as DNA, the CDR3 is TGTGCCAGCAGTTTATTTCCAGGGGGGAACGAGCAGTACTTC. It translates to CASSLFPGGNEQYF.

V is TRBV5-1 and J is TRBJ1-4; possibly TRBD1 for D (5 bases). The CDR3 runs to 14 residues. V shed 4 bases and J shed 8 bases, with 15 bases lying between them. Looked up from germline, CDR1 is SGHRS and CDR2 is YFSETQ. The CDR3 sequence is CASSPLTGGEKLFF. DNA for the CDR3: TGCGCCAGCAGCCCCCTGACCGGGGGAGAAAAACTGTTTTTT.

As for this clone: An end of the junction does not agree with germline; a read error may underlie this. The gene calls are TRBV7-7 and TRBJ2-7, with TRBD1 identical over 8 bases. From germline, CDR1 is SSHAT and CDR2 FNYEAQ (reference sequence). This CDR3 contains 16 residues. DNA of the CDR3: TGTGCTAGCAGCCCATTGACAGGGGAAAGCTCCTACGAGCAGTACTTC. It is translated as CASSPLTGESSYEQYF.

This chain connects TRBV27 to TRBJ1-6, with 7 nucleotides matching TRBD1. Germline-derived CDR1 and CDR2 are MNHEY and SMNVEV (reference sequence). V lost 5 bases, J lost 1 base, and 5 bases stayed unmatched. This CDR3 spans 16 amino acids. The CDR3 DNA sequence: TGTGCCAGCAGTATCCGACAGGGTTCCTATAATTCACCCCTCCACTTT. Protein: CASSIRQGSYNSPLHF.

This clone was counted only a few times. The chain recombines TRBV29-1 with TRBJ1-1; D remains ambiguous. V was trimmed by 4 bases and J by 5 bases, leaving 17 bases between them. Germline V CDR1 and CDR2: SQVTM, ANQGSEA. The CDR3 sequence is 14 residues long. This CDR3 reads CSVVSGFSVTEAFF. The CDR3 DNA reads TGCAGCGTTGTTTCGGGTTTTTCGGTAACTGAAGCTTTCTTT.